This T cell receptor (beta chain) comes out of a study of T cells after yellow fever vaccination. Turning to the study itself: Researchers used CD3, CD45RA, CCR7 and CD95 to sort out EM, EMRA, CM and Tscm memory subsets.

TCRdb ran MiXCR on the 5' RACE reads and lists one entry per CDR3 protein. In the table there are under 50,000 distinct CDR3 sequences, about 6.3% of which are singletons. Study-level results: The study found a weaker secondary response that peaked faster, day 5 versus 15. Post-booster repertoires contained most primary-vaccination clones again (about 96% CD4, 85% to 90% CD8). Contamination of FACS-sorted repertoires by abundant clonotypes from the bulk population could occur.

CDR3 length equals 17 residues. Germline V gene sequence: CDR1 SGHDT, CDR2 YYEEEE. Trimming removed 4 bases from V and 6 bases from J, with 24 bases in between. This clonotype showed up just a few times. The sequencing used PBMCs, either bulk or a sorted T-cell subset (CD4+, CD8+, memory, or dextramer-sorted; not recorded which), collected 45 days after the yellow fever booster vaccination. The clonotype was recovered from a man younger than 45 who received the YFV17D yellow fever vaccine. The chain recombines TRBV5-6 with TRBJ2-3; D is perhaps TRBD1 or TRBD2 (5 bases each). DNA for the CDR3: TGTGCCAGCAGCACCCCCCAAGGTGTCGGGGCCGGGGATACGCAGTATTTT. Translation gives CASSTPQGVGAGDTQYF.